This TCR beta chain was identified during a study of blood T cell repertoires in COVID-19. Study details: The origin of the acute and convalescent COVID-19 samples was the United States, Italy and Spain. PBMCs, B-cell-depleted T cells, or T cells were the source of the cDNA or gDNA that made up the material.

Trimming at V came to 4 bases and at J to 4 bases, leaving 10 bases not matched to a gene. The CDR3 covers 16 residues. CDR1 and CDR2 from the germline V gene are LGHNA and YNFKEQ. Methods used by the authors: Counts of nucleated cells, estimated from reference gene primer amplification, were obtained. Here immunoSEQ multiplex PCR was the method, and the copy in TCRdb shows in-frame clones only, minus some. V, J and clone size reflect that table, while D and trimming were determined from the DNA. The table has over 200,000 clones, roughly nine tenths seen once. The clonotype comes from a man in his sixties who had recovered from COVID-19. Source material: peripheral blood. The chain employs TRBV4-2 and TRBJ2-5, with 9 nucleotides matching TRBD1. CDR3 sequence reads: CASSPKAGQGGETQYF. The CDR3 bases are TGTGCCAGCAGCCCGAAGGCGGGACAGGGTGGAGAGACCCAGTACTTC.